These 23 T cell receptor beta chains originate from one sample sequenced in a study of cytomegalovirus exposure and HLA in healthy donors. PCR employed 60 Vbeta and 13 Jbeta primers. The method was immunoSEQ multiplex PCR; TCRdb's version includes in-frame clones alone and lacks a portion of them. The table includes 100,000 to 150,000 clones, approximately 68% detected once. What was sequenced was PBMCs. These receptors were taken from a man aged 25-45 years in good health and CMV-seropositive.

J is TRBJ2-1 and V is TRBV25-1; 7 nucleotides agree with TRBD2. V shed 6 bases, J shed 4 bases, and the junction held 6 bases outside the gene matches. Germline V CDR1 and CDR2: MGHDK, SYGVNS. The CDR3 is 14 amino acids. The CDR3 is CASRESGKYNEQFF. As DNA, the CDR3 is TGTGCCAGCAGGGAAAGCGGGAAGTACAATGAGCAGTTCTTC. Full variable domain (missing parts from reference TRBV25-1 and TRBJ2-1): EADIYQTPRYLVIGTGKKITLECSQTMGHDKMYWYQQDPGMELHLIHYSYGVNSTEKGDLSSESTVSRIRTEHFPLTLESARPSHTSQYLCASRESGKYNEQFFGPGTRLTVL.

The chain couples TRBV6-1 to TRBJ2-1; 7 bases map to TRBD1. The CDR3 covers 16 residues. Germline assignment: CDR1 MNHNS and CDR2 SASEGT. Trimming removed 2 bases from V and 4 bases from J; junction bases left unmatched: 8. CDR3 sequence reads: CASSELDGTEYNEQFF. Here the CDR3 DNA reads TGTGCCAGCAGTGAATTGGATGGGACAGAATACAATGAGCAGTTCTTC.

With respect to this clone: Other DNA sequences in this specimen translate into the identical CDR3. J is TRBJ1-1 and V is TRBV5-1; D not certain. The CDR3 is 13 residues long. Germline CDR1 is SGHRS and CDR2 is YFSETQ. Trimming pared 0 bases from V and 1 base from J, leaving 4 bases between. The chain's CDR3 is CASSLAGNTEAFF. The CDR3 DNA is TGCGCCAGCAGCTTGGCGGGGAACACTGAAGCTTTCTTT.

V gene TRBV7-9 combines with J gene TRBJ1-1; a weak D match, TRBD1 (6 bases). The CDR3 sequence is 16 residues long. CDR1 and CDR2 from the germline V gene are SEHNR and FQNEAQ (reference sequence). V lost 6 bases and J lost 5, with 22 bases in between. The CDR3 DNA is TGTGCCAGCAGACACCAGCGCGGGGGGGCTTGGACTGAAGCTTTCTTT. Its translation is CASRHQRGGAWTEAFF.

This clone came up a few times. The rearrangement links TRBV2 to TRBJ2-7; D may be TRBD2 (7 bases). The CDR3 contains 11 residues. The ends were cut back, 11 bases at V and 3 bases at J, with 11 bases in the middle. Germline V gives CDR1 SNHLY, CDR2 FYNNEI. CDR3 nucleotide sequence: TGTGCCGGGGGGGCGGTCTACGAGCAGTACTTC. It encodes CAGGAVYEQYF.

This clone occurred a few times. The genes are TRBV13 and TRBJ1-2; D is ambiguous. Trimming cost V 0 bases and J 8 bases, with 7 bases left between them. This CDR3 comprises 12 residues. Germline CDR1 PRHDT, CDR2 FYEKMQ (reference sequence). In nucleotides, the CDR3 is TGTGCCAGCAGCTTAGGTTTGGAGGGCTACACCTTC. Translating gives CASSLGLEGYTF.

With regard to this clone: This specimen includes other DNA sequences encoding the same CDR3. This chain links TRBV7-6 with TRBJ1-1; D gene unclear. Trimming pared 5 bases from V and 1 base from J, leaving 8 bases between. CDR1 SGHVS and CDR2 FNYEAQ come from the germline V gene. The CDR3 extends over 13 amino acids. CDR3 nucleotides: TGTGCCAGCAGCCAAGACACGAACACTGAAGCTTTCTTT. Its protein is CASSQDTNTEAFF.

A single count supports this clone. The CDR3 protein is CASSKTRDIITDTQYF. The CDR3 region has the DNA TGTGCCAGCAGCAAAACCCGGGATATCATCACAGATACGCAGTATTTT. This chain uses TRBV7-2 with TRBJ2-3; TRBD2 might be the D (5 bases). The V gene lost 5 bases and the J gene lost 2 bases, with 17 bases spanning the gap. The CDR3 contains 16 residues. CDR1 and CDR2 (germline): SGHTA, FQGNSA.

This clone was recorded a few times. The chain carries TRBV15 and TRBJ1-4; perhaps TRBD1 as D (5 bases). CDR1 and CDR2 from the germline V gene are LNHNV and YYDKDF (reference sequence). The CDR3 loop spans 16 amino acids. The V end lost 0 bases, the J end lost 8 bases, and 16 bases lay between the germline ends. CDR3 sequence reads: CATSRDYGEGVEKLFF. The CDR3 DNA reads as TGTGCCACCAGCAGAGATTATGGGGAAGGGGTCGAAAAACTGTTTTTT.

This chain connects TRBV27 to TRBJ2-1; weak D call: TRBD1 (7 bases). The germline CDR1 and CDR2 sequences are MNHEY and SMNVEV (reference sequence). The CDR3 length is 16 residues. V was shortened by 5 bases and J by 4 bases, with 18 bases between the two germline ends. As DNA, the CDR3 is TGTGCCAGCAGTGGGGGGCCGGGACAGTTTTACAATGAGCAGTTCTTC. Translated, it gives CASSGGPGQFYNEQFF.

This clone was counted only a few times. The chain combines TRBV5-4 with TRBJ1-2; 8 bases fit TRBD1. The CDR3 spans 14 residues. The germline V gene encodes CDR1 SGHNT and CDR2 YYREEE (reference sequence). V trimming: 4 bases; J trimming: 4 bases; junction bases outside the gene matches: 6. In DNA, the CDR3 is TGTGCCAGCAGCGTGGACAGGGATGCCTATGGCTACACCTTC. It specifies CASSVDRDAYGYTF.

This clone was seen just once. This chain links TRBV7-6 with TRBJ2-3, with TRBD2 matching over 12 bases. Germline values: CDR1 SGHVS, CDR2 FNYEAQ. This CDR3 is 18 amino acids long. The J segment lost 1 base and the V segment lost 5 bases, leaving 10 bases of the junction unmatched. The CDR3 DNA follows: TGTGCCAGCAGCCCCAGGACTAGCGGGATGGTTGGCACAGATACGCAGTATTTT. Its translation is CASSPRTSGMVGTDTQYF.

The rearrangement uses TRBV7-3 and TRBJ2-6, with no clear D. The germline V and J ends were trimmed by 5 bases and 1 base, with 9 bases remaining between them. This CDR3 is built from 15 residues. CDR1 SGHTA and CDR2 FQGTGA come from the germline V gene. DNA for the CDR3: TGTGCCAGCAGCCAAGCCCATTCTGGGGCCAACGTCCTGACTTTC. This gives the protein CASSQAHSGANVLTF. The variable domain in full, completed from reference TRBV7-3 and TRBJ2-6, reads GAGVSQTPSNKVTEKGKYVELRCDPISGHTALYWYRQSLGQGPEFLIYFQGTGAADDSGLPNDRFFAVRPEGSVSTLKIQRTERGDSAVYLCASSQAHSGANVLTFGAGSRLTVL.

The chain has TRBV6-1 and TRBJ2-3; 12 positions agree with TRBD2. Germline values: CDR1 MNHNS, CDR2 SASEGT. The CDR3 is made up of 20 amino acids. J gave up 0 bases and V 2 bases, and 12 bases lay outside the gene matches. The CDR3, as DNA: TGTGCCAGCAGTGAATTTTTCCTAGCGGGAGGGTCTCTAAGCACAGATACGCAGTATTTT. Translation gives CASSEFFLAGGSLSTDTQYF.

The genes are TRBV5-5 and TRBJ1-5, with D uncertain. The CDR3 runs to 13 residues. CDR1 and CDR2 from the germline V gene are SGHKS and YYEKEE (reference sequence). Between the trimmed V and J ends, which lost 0 bases and 9 bases, there was a span of 10 bases. The CDR3 region has the DNA TGTGCCAGCAGCTTGGCCTTTATGAGGCCCCAGCATTTT. Translating gives CASSLAFMRPQHF.

The chain is built from TRBV27 and TRBJ2-1, with 9 bases fitting TRBD2. V dropped 5 bases and J dropped 7; count of bases not matched to a gene: 15. Per germline, CDR1 MNHEY and CDR2 SMNVEV (reference sequence). The CDR3 has 17 residues. The CDR3 DNA is TGTGCCAGCAGTCTAACTACCGGGACTAGCAGTCAAAATGAGCAGTTCTTC. Its translation: CASSLTTGTSSQNEQFF.

This chain joins TRBV7-6 and TRBJ1-4, with 8 bases that match TRBD1. The length of the CDR3 is 13 residues. Germline CDR1 and CDR2: SGHVS and FNYEAQ. The V gene end was trimmed by 5 bases and the J gene end by 10 bases; junction bases not matched to a gene: 6. The CDR3 bases are TGTGCCAGCAGCGGACAAGACAGGGGAAAACTGTTTTTT. Its translation is CASSGQDRGKLFF.

This chain links TRBV19 with TRBJ1-2, with a tentative D call TRBD1 (5 bases). The CDR3 contains 15 residues. CDR1 LNHDA and CDR2 SQIVND come from the germline V gene (reference sequence). The V gene lost 7 bases and the J gene lost 5 bases, with 20 bases spanning the gap. DNA for the CDR3: TGTGCCAGTACCAGATCGCCAGGGAGGAGTTATGGCTACACCTTC. Amino acids: CASTRSPGRSYGYTF.

CDR3 in amino acids: CSVELLRTGDEQYF. The CDR3 nucleotides read TGCAGCGTTGAACTCCTCCGCACAGGGGACGAGCAGTACTTC. The V call is TRBV29-1, the J call TRBJ2-5; TRBD1 agrees at 7 bases. The closer fit of TRBJ2-7 to the DNA end suggests the J call may be wrong. The CDR3 is 14 residues long. Germline CDR1 SQVTM, CDR2 ANQGSEA.

CDR3 nucleotide sequence: TGTGCCAGCTCAACCAGGGGGGTCAACAGGGGTACCTACGAGCAGTACTTC. Translating it yields CASSTRGVNRGTYEQYF. V and J are TRBV18 and TRBJ2-7; tentatively, D is TRBD1 (7 bases). Trimming removed 5 bases at V and 2 bases at J, with 22 bases between. CDR3 length: 17 residues. Germline assignment: CDR1 KGHSH and CDR2 LQKENI.

In this sample, this clone turned up a few times. The chain combines TRBV30 with TRBJ1-5; D is ambiguous. CDR1 and CDR2 from the germline V gene are GTSNPN and SVGIG (reference sequence). V was pared by 0 bases and J by 0 bases, with 3 bases between. The CDR3 spans 13 residues. In DNA form, the CDR3 reads TGTGCCTGGAGTGTACTTAGCAATCAGCCCCAGCATTTT. Amino acid sequence: CAWSVLSNQPQHF.

This chain connects TRBV6-6 to TRBJ1-4; 7 nucleotides line up with TRBD1. This CDR3 is 16 amino acids long. Germline V gives CDR1 MNHNY, CDR2 SVGAGI (reference sequence). V gave up 2 bases and J gave up 4 bases; unmatched junction bases: 7. CDR3 sequence reads: CASSYAITGVNEKLFF. The CDR3, as DNA: TGTGCCAGCAGTTACGCAATTACAGGGGTTAATGAAAAACTGTTTTTT.

The rearrangement links TRBV28 to TRBJ2-5; D is undetermined. CDR1 MDHEN and CDR2 SYDVKM come from the germline V gene. This CDR3 is 14 amino acids long. V was shortened by 5 bases and J by 5 bases, with 15 bases between the two germline ends. This chain's CDR3 is CASSPRSRSETQYF. For the CDR3, the DNA is TGTGCCAGCAGTCCGCGGTCGAGGTCGGAGACCCAGTACTTC.